Presented here are 11 T cell receptor beta chains from one specimen sequenced in a study of blood T cell repertoires in COVID-19. Profiling relied on immunoSEQ multiplex PCR, and the TCRdb table lists in-frame clones only, not all of them. This sample has approximately 170,000 clones; roughly 80% occur once, and the top ten carry roughly 20%. The sequenced sample was peripheral blood. Receptors were obtained from a woman of 80 years or more with acute or convalescent COVID-19.

J is TRBJ1-2 and V is TRBV28, with unresolved D. Per the germline V gene, CDR1 is MDHEN and CDR2 is SYDVKM. This CDR3 has 13 residues. V dropped 2 bases and J dropped 8 bases, with 12 bases sitting between them. CDR3: CASSLTTVGGYTF. The CDR3, as DNA: TGTGCCAGCAGTTTAACCACAGTAGGCGGCTACACCTTC.

V gene TRBV6-6 combines with J gene TRBJ2-5; the D gene is possibly TRBD1 (5 bases). The CDR3 covers 16 residues. CDR1 and CDR2 from the germline V gene are MNHNY and SVGAGI (reference sequence). V was shortened by 0 bases and J by 1 base, with 12 bases between the two germline ends. CDR3 amino acids: CASSYSILTAQETQYF. For the CDR3, the DNA is TGTGCCAGCAGTTACTCGATCTTGACAGCCCAAGAGACCCAGTACTTC.

This chain joins TRBV7-9 and TRBJ1-5; D unresolved. CDR3 length equals 14 residues. Germline values: CDR1 SEHNR, CDR2 FQNEAQ (reference sequence). With 5 bases removed from V and 0 bases from J, the gap between germline ends came to 8 bases. The CDR3 loop reads CASSSRYSNQPQHF. As DNA, the CDR3 is TGTGCCAGCAGCAGTCGGTATAGCAATCAGCCCCAGCATTTT. The whole variable domain, filled in from reference TRBV7-9 and TRBJ1-5, reads DTGVSQNPRHKITKRGQNVTFRCDPISEHNRLYWYRQTLGQGPEFLTYFQNEAQLEKSRLLSDRFSAERPKGSFSTLEIQRTEQGDSAMYLCASSSRYSNQPQHFGDGTRLSIL.

In its sample, this clone was seen once. The J gene is TRBJ2-2, the V gene TRBV4-1; 9 nucleotides agree with TRBD1. CDR3 length equals 20 residues. V lost 0 bases and J lost 3; bases outside the gene matches: 14. Germline CDR1 reads MGHRA; CDR2 reads YSYEKL. This chain's CDR3 is CASSQDFRWGQGKDTGELFF. CDR3 DNA: TGCGCCAGCAGCCAAGATTTTCGCTGGGGACAGGGTAAGGACACCGGGGAGCTGTTTTTT.

The chain is built from TRBV2 and TRBJ1-2; TRBD1 might be the D (5 bases). CDR1 and CDR2 (germline): SNHLY, FYNNEI. This CDR3 is 13 amino acids long. V lost 1 base, J lost 4 bases, and 7 bases lay in between. For the CDR3, the DNA is TGTGCCAGCAGTGAAGGGACATTCTATGGCTACACCTTC. Translation gives CASSEGTFYGYTF.

There are a few counts of this clone. CDR3: CAISEWGEGGQPQHF. The CDR3, as DNA: TGTGCCATCAGTGAGTGGGGAGAAGGGGGTCAGCCCCAGCATTTT. The rearrangement uses TRBV10-3 and TRBJ1-5; possibly TRBD1 for D (6 bases). The CDR3 is 15 amino acids. Germline V gene sequence: CDR1 ENHRY, CDR2 SYGVKD. Trimming cost V 1 base and J 6 bases, with 13 bases left between them.

The chain joins TRBV5-1 to TRBJ1-2; D gene uncertain. Germline V gene sequence: CDR1 SGHRS, CDR2 YFSETQ. V lost 4 bases, J lost 4 bases, and 11 bases lay in between. The length of the CDR3 is 13 residues. The CDR3 reads CASSPSLLYGYTF. DNA for the CDR3: TGCGCCAGCAGCCCCAGTCTCCTCTATGGCTACACCTTC.

This chain uses TRBV7-9 with TRBJ1-4; 9 bases map to TRBD1. The CDR3 consists of 14 residues. Unmatched junction bases numbered 7, after V lost 6 bases and J lost 8 bases. Germline lookup yields CDR1 SEHNR and CDR2 FQNEAQ (reference sequence). CDR3: CASRRTGENEKLFF. CDR3 bases: TGTGCCAGCAGGCGGACAGGGGAGAACGAAAAACTGTTTTTT. Drawing the rest from reference TRBV7-9 and TRBJ1-4, the complete variable domain is DTGVSQNPRHKITKRGQNVTFRCDPISEHNRLYWYRQTLGQGPEFLTYFQNEAQLEKSRLLSDRFSAERPKGSFSTLEIQRTEQGDSAMYLCASRRTGENEKLFFGSGTQLSVL.

This sequence joins TRBV5-4 and TRBJ1-4; 9 nucleotides match TRBD1. The CDR3 is 15 amino acids. The germline V gene encodes CDR1 SGHNT and CDR2 YYREEE (reference sequence). Trimming cost V 0 bases and J 5 bases; bases outside gene matches: 2. In DNA form, the CDR3 reads TGTGCCAGCAGCTTGGCCGGGACAGGGAATGAAAAACTGTTTTTT. Protein: CASSLAGTGNEKLFF.

The genes are TRBV6-1 and TRBJ2-5; TRBD2 aligns across 8 bases. CDR3 length equals 17 residues. CDR1 is MNHNS, CDR2 SASEGT, per germline. Trimming removed 3 bases from V and 2 bases from J; junction bases left unmatched: 11. CDR3 in amino acids: CASSDRLAGTLQETQYF. CDR3 nucleotides: TGTGCCAGCAGTGACCGGCTAGCGGGTACTTTACAAGAGACCCAGTACTTC.

This chain links TRBV10-3 with TRBJ2-1; D possibly corresponds to TRBD2 (7 bases). Trimming removed 6 bases at V and 3 bases at J, with 12 bases between. CDR3 length: 14 amino acids. Germline-derived CDR1 and CDR2 are ENHRY and SYGVKD. The CDR3 protein is CAIREGGSYNEQFF. The CDR3 DNA is TGTGCCATCAGGGAGGGGGGGAGCTACAATGAGCAGTTCTTC.